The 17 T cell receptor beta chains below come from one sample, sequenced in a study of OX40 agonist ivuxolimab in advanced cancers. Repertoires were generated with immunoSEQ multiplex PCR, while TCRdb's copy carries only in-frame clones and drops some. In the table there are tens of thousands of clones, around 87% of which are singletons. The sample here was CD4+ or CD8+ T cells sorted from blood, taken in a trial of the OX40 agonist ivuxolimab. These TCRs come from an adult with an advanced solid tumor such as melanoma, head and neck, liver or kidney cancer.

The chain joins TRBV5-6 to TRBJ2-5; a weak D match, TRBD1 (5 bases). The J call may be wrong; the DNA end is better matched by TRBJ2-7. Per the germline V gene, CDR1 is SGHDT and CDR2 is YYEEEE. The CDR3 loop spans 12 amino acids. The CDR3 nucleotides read TGTGCCAGCAGCTTAGGGGACTACGAGCAGTACTTC. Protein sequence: CASSLGDYEQYF.

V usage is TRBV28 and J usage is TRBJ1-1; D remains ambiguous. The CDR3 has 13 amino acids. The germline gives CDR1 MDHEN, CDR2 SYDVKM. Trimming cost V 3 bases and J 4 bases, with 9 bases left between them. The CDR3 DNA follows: TGTGCCAGCAGTTTTTCCCGTGGCACTGAAGCTTTCTTT. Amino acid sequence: CASSFSRGTEAFF.

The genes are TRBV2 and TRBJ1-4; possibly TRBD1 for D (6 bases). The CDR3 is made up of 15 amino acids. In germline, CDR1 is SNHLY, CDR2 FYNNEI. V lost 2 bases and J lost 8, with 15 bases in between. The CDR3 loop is CASSELRGAGEKLFF. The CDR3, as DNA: TGTGCCAGCAGTGAATTGAGGGGGGCCGGAGAAAAACTGTTTTTT.

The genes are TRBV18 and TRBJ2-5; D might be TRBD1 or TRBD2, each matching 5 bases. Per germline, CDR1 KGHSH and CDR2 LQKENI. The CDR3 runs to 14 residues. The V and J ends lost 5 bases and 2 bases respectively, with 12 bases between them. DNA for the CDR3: TGTGCCAGCTCATCCAGGGACGGTCAAGAGACCCAGTACTTC. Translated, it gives CASSSRDGQETQYF. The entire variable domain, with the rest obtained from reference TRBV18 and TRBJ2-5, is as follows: NAGVMQNPRHLVRRRGQEARLRCSPMKGHSHVYWYRQLPEEGLKFMVYLQKENIIDESGMPKERFSAEFPKEGPSILRIQQVVRGDSAAYFCASSSRDGQETQYFGPGTRLLVL.

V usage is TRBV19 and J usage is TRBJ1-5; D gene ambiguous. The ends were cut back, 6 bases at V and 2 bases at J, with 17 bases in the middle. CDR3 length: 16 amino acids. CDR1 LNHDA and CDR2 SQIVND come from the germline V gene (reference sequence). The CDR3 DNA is TGTGCCAGTAGCCTCCTAGTGGGTGGGCGCAATCAGCCCCAGCATTTT. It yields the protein CASSLLVGGRNQPQHF.

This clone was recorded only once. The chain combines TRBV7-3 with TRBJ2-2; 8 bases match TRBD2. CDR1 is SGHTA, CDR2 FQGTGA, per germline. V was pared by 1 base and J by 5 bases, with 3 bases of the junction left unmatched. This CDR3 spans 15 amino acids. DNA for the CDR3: TGTGCCAGCAGCTTAATGACTAGCGAGACCGGGGAGCTGTTTTTT. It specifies CASSLMTSETGELFF.

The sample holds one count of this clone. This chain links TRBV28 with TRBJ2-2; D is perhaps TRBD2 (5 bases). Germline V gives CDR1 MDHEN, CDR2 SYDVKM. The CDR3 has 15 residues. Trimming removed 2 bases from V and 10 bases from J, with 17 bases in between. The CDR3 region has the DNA TGTGCCAGCAGTTTAGGGGTAGCGTGGACTGCGGAGCTGTTTTTT. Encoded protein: CASSLGVAWTAELFF.

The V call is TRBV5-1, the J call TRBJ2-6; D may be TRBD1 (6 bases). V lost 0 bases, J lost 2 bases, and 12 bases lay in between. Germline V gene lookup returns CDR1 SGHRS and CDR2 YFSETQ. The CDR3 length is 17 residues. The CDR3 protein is CASSLEATGTGANVLTF. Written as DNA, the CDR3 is TGCGCCAGCAGCTTGGAGGCTACAGGGACTGGGGCCAACGTCCTGACTTTC.

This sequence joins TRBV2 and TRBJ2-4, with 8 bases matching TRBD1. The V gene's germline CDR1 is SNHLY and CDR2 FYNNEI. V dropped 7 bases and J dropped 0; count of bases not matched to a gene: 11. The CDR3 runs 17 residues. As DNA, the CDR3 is TGTGCCAGCATGATCCTGGGACAGGCCATAGCCAAAAACATTCAGTACTTC. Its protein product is CASMILGQAIAKNIQYF. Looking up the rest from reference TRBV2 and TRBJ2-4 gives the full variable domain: EPEVTQTPSHQVTQMGQEVILRCVPISNHLYFYWYRQILGQKVEFLVSFYNNEISEKSEIFDDQFSVERPDGSNFTLKIRSTKLEDSAMYFCASMILGQAIAKNIQYFGAGTRLSVL.

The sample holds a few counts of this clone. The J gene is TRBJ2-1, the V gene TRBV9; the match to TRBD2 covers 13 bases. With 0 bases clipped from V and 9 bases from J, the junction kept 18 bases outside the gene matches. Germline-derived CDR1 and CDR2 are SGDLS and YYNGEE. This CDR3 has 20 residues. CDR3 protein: CASSVGVGQGTSGREGEQFF. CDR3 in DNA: TGTGCCAGCAGCGTAGGAGTCGGACAGGGAACTAGCGGGAGGGAAGGTGAGCAGTTCTTC.

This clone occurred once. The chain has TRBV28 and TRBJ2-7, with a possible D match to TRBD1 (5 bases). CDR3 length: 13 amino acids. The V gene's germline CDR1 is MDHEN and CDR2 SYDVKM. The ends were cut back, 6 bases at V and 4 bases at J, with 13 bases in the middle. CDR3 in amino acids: CASSQGLEYEQYF. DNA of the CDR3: TGTGCCAGCAGCCAGGGTCTGGAGTACGAGCAGTACTTC.

This CDR3 reads CATVPGQIAYEQYF. CDR3 nucleotides: TGTGCCACGGTCCCGGGACAGATTGCCTACGAGCAGTACTTC. The J gene is TRBJ2-7, the V gene TRBV6-1; 7 bases map to TRBD1. In germline, CDR1 is MNHNS, CDR2 SASEGT. This CDR3 contains 14 residues. Losses at the gene ends were 10 bases for V and 2 bases for J; bases not matched to a gene: 11.

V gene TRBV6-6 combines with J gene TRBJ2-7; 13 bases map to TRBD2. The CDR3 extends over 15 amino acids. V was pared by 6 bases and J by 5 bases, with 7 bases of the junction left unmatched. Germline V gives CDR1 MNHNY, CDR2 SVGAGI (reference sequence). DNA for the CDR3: TGTGCCAGCAGATCACAGGGGACTAGCGGGAACGAGCAGTACTTC. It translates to CASRSQGTSGNEQYF.

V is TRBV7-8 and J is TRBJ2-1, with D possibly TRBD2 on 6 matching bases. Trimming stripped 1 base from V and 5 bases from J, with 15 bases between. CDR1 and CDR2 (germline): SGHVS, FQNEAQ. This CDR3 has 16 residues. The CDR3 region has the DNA TGTGCCAGCAGCTTAGTGACTAGGCCCGTCGACAATGAGCAGTTCTTC. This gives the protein CASSLVTRPVDNEQFF.

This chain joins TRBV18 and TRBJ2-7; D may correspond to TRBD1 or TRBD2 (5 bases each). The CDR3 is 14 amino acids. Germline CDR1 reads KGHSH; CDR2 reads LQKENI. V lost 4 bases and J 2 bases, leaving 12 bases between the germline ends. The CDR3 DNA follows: TGTGCCAGCTCACTCCGGGACGGCCCCTACGAGCAGTACTTC. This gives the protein CASSLRDGPYEQYF. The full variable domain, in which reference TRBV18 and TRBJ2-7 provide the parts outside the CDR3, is NAGVMQNPRHLVRRRGQEARLRCSPMKGHSHVYWYRQLPEEGLKFMVYLQKENIIDESGMPKERFSAEFPKEGPSILRIQQVVRGDSAAYFCASSLRDGPYEQYFGPGTRLTVT.

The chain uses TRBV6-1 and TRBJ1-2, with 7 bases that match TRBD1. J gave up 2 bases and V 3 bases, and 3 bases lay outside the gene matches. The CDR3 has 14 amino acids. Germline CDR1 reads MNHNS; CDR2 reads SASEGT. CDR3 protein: CASSDVQGNYGYTF. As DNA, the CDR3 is TGTGCCAGCAGTGATGTACAGGGGAACTATGGCTACACCTTC.

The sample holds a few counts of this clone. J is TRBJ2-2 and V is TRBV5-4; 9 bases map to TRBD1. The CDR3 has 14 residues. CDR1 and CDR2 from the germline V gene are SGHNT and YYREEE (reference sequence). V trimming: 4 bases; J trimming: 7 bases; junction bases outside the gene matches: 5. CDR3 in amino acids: CASSPNRGLGELFF. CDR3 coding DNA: TGTGCCAGCAGCCCAAACAGGGGGCTCGGGGAGCTGTTTTTT.